This entry lists 5 T cell receptor beta chains sequenced from one sample in a study of T cell responses to AZD1222 COVID-19 vaccine. Only in-frame clones appear in the TCRdb table, and some are missing; sequencing was by immunoSEQ multiplex PCR. The table shows about 130,000 clones, with approximately 90% occurring only once. The source was peripheral blood, collected on day 0 of AZD1222 vaccination. These receptors were obtained from an adult in good health.

The table lists this clone with a few counts. The CDR3: CASSGFGAGGDIQYF. The DNA for the CDR3 is TGTGCCAGTAGCGGCTTCGGGGCGGGAGGGGACATTCAGTACTTC. V and J are TRBV19 and TRBJ2-4, with 9 positions matching TRBD2. Losses at the gene ends were 6 bases for V and 8 bases for J; bases not matched to a gene: 11. The CDR3 loop spans 15 amino acids. Germline V gene sequence: CDR1 LNHDA, CDR2 SQIVND (reference sequence).

V gene TRBV10-3 combines with J gene TRBJ2-1, with D perhaps assigned TRBD1 or TRBD2 (5 bases each). The V and J ends lost 6 bases and 6 bases respectively, with 21 bases between them. CDR3 size: 16 residues. In germline, CDR1 is ENHRY, CDR2 SYGVKD. The CDR3 region has the DNA TGTGCCATCAGCGCCGGGGCTTGGGACGTTTTCAATGAGCAGTTCTTC. It encodes CAISAGAWDVFNEQFF.

This sequence joins TRBV11-3 and TRBJ2-1; 16 bases match TRBD2. The length of the CDR3 is 17 residues. Germline trimming cut 4 bases from V and 10 bases from J; bases unmatched to any gene: 10. Looked up from germline, CDR1 is SGHNT and CDR2 is YENEEA. CDR3 bases: TGTGCCAGCAGCTCCGCGGGGACTAGCGGGAGGGCCGCCGAGCAGTTCTTC. It is translated as CASSSAGTSGRAAEQFF.

The chain is built from TRBV6-1 and TRBJ1-3; the D is unclear. Trimming stripped 0 bases from V and 4 bases from J, with 10 bases between. CDR3 length: 15 amino acids. Germline CDR1 and CDR2: MNHNS and SASEGT. The CDR3: CASSEARGYGNTIYF. The CDR3 bases are TGTGCCAGCAGTGAAGCAAGAGGGTACGGAAACACCATATATTTT.

The chain couples TRBV10-3 to TRBJ2-7; a possible D gene is TRBD2 (6 bases). Per germline, CDR1 ENHRY and CDR2 SYGVKD. V lost 11 bases, J lost 6 bases, and 20 bases lay in between. This CDR3 has 13 amino acids. In nucleotides, the CDR3 is TGTGCCGCCGGGAGAGGTAGCGGCCCCGAGCAGTACTTC. Protein sequence: CAAGRGSGPEQYF.